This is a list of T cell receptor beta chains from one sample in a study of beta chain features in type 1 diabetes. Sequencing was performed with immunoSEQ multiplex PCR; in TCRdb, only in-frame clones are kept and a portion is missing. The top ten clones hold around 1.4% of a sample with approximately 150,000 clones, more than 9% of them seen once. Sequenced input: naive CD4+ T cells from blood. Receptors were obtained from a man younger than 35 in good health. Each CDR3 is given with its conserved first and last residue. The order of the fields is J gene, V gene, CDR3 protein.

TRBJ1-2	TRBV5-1	CASSLDSINYGYTF
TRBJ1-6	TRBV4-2	CASSQDRQADNSPLHF
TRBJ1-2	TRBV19	CASSINLMAYGYTF
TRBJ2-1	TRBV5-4	CASSWAPGGSYNEQFF
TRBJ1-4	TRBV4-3	CASSVGQGDEKLFF
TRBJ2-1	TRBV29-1	CSGNRVGGEQFF
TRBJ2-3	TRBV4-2	CASSQELADTDTQYF
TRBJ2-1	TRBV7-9	CASSFDGGRSYNEQFF
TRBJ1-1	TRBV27	CASSLLDGVGMNTEAFF
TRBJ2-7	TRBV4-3	CASSQESPAYEQYF
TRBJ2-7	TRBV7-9	CASSARDRDRTRF
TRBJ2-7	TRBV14	CASSRRLNYEQYF
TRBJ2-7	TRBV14	CASSQVASGGAYEQYF
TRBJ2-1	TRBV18	CASSPPGTRNEQFF
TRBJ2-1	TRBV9	CASSPRGGVGSYNEQFF
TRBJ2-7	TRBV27	CASSPAWGDEQYF
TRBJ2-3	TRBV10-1	CASSSGGAPDTQYF
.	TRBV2	CASSDSRYEQYF
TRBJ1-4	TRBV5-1	CASSPEGHCLF
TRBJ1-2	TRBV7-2	CASSPGQATYGYTF
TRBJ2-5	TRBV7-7	CASSTPGTPRETQYF
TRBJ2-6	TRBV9	CASSVGPSRLSGANVLTF
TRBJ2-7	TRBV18	CASSPPTTSGSYEQYF
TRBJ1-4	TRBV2	CASRSQGATNEKLFF
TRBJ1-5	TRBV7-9	CASSLGQGNQPQHF
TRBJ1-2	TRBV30	CAWRARGYTF
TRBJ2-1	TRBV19	CASSIGLADNEQFF
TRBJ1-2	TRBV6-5	CASSYSSTAERGYTF